This passage covers 25 T cell receptor beta chains from one sample sequenced in a study of low-dose radiotherapy and immunotherapy resistance in tumors. Sample time point: after trial treatment. Described treatment: LDRT plus nivolumab, ipilimumab, low-dose cyclophosphamide and aspirin (RACIN trial). TRAV- and TRBV-specific primers primed first-strand cDNA, covering alpha and beta chains. TCRs were put through 20 to 25 PCR cycles of amplification with Phusion. A constant-region primer and the V-primer adapter served as the primer pair. MiXCR, run by TCRdb on the reads, gives a single entry per CDR3 protein. Here the sample spans around 100,000 distinct CDR3 sequences, 20% to 25% being singletons. The sequencing used PBMCs, collected after low-dose radiotherapy plus immunotherapy. Receptors originate from a female donor with ovarian cancer.

This clonotype was recorded at least ten times. V usage is TRBV30 and J usage is TRBJ1-2; a possible D gene is TRBD1 (6 bases). The ends were cut back, 4 bases at V and 8 bases at J, with 20 bases in the middle. This CDR3 is built from 14 residues. Germline V lookup: CDR1 GTSNPN, CDR2 SVGIG (reference sequence). The CDR3 region has the DNA TGTGCCTGGACTTCGGGGGCACGGGTAGGGGGCTACACCTTC. Protein product: CAWTSGARVGGYTF.

This clonotype was found a few times. This chain links TRBV5-1 with TRBJ2-1, with a tentative D call TRBD2 (7 bases). The CDR3 runs to 14 residues. The V gene lost 0 bases and the J gene lost 9 bases, with 13 bases spanning the gap. Germline CDR1 reads SGHRS; CDR2 reads YFSETQ. CDR3 residues: CASSLGTGGGEQFF. CDR3 DNA: TGCGCCAGCAGCTTGGGAACGGGGGGCGGTGAGCAGTTCTTC.

The V call is TRBV28, the J call TRBJ1-1, with D tentatively TRBD1 (5 bases). Germline V lookup: CDR1 MDHEN, CDR2 SYDVKM. This CDR3 has 16 residues. The V gene lost 2 bases and the J gene lost 1 base, with 14 bases spanning the gap. The DNA of the CDR3 is TGTGCCAGCAGTTTAAGGGGTGTGGGGCGGAACACTGAAGCTTTCTTT. Translated: CASSLRGVGRNTEAFF.

To note about this clonotype: This may come from a read error, since a much larger clone is one base off. This rearrangement joins TRBV6-6 to TRBJ2-6, with no clear D. The V end was cut by 8 bases, the J end by 1 base, with 9 bases between. The CDR3 is 14 amino acids. Per germline, CDR1 MNHNY and CDR2 SVGAGI (reference sequence). The CDR3 sequence: CASGVNSGANVLTF. CDR3 coding DNA: TGTGCCAGCGGAGTTAATTCTGGGGCCAACGTCCTGACTTTC.

DNA of the CDR3: TGTGCCAGCAGGCCCATCGACAGCTCTTTTCATGGCTACACCTTC. Protein sequence: CASRPIDSSFHGYTF. V usage is TRBV2 and J usage is TRBJ1-2; possibly TRBD1 for D (5 bases). The germline V and J ends were trimmed by 6 bases and 6 bases, with 20 bases remaining between them. From germline, CDR1 is SNHLY and CDR2 FYNNEI. The CDR3 is made up of 15 amino acids.

This clonotype has just one count. It is unclear where the CDR3 begins or ends on the DNA, so no DNA is shown, and the CDR3 is as TCRdb lists it. This chain joins TRBV5-5 and TRBJ2-2; TRBD1 is taken as the D call from the table, unchecked against the DNA. CDR1 is SGHKS, CDR2 YYEKEE, per germline (reference sequence). With termini counted, the CDR3 has 15 amino acids. CDR3 region: CASSFRDTNGELFFF.

This clonotype was seen many times. V gene TRBV6-2 or TRBV6-3 combines with J gene TRBJ2-1; 10 nucleotides agree with TRBD2. Trimming at V came to 5 bases and at J to 8 bases, leaving 9 bases not matched to a gene. CDR3 length equals 15 residues. Germline V CDR1 and CDR2: MNHEY, SVGEGT. CDR3 residues: CASSGSGRPSHEQFF. The CDR3 nucleotides read TGTGCCAGCAGTGGTAGCGGGAGGCCCTCCCATGAGCAGTTCTTC.

This clonotype occurred many times. This chain joins TRBV7-9 and TRBJ1-2; D perhaps matches TRBD1 (5 bases). V was pared by 5 bases and J by 3 bases, with 16 bases between. Germline lookup yields CDR1 SEHNR and CDR2 FQNEAQ (reference sequence). This CDR3 contains 15 residues. Here the CDR3 DNA reads TGTGCCAGCAGCCAGATGGGGACGGATTACTATGGCTACACCTTC. It translates to CASSQMGTDYYGYTF.

The chain combines TRBV4-2 with TRBJ2-3; 9 bases line up with TRBD2. Trimming took 0 bases from V and 2 from J; bases not matched to a gene: 3. CDR3 length equals 16 residues. The germline gives CDR1 LGHNA, CDR2 YNFKEQ. The CDR3 reads CASSQDQRGATDTQYF. CDR3 bases: TGTGCCAGCAGCCAAGATCAGCGGGGGGCCACAGATACGCAGTATTTT.

This clonotype was observed at least ten times. The CDR3 reads CASRSGGSSYEQYF. In DNA form, the CDR3 reads TGTGCCAGCAGGTCGGGGGGTAGCTCCTACGAGCAGTACTTC. The chain uses TRBV2 and TRBJ2-7; TRBD2 matches 7 bases. This CDR3 has 14 residues. Germline CDR1 SNHLY, CDR2 FYNNEI. The V and J ends lost 6 bases and 0 bases, in that order; junction bases with no gene match: 5.

This clonotype was observed a handful of times. The chain links TRBV19 to TRBJ2-7, with 9 bases matching TRBD2. The germline V gene has CDR1 LNHDA and CDR2 SQIVND (reference sequence). The CDR3 totals 14 residues. With 3 bases clipped from V and 3 bases from J, the junction kept 3 bases outside the gene matches. The CDR3 DNA follows: TGTGCCAGTAGTATGCGGGAGGGAAACTACGAGCAGTACTTC. This codes for CASSMREGNYEQYF.

This clonotype has a handful of counts. The J gene is TRBJ2-3, the V gene TRBV12-3 or TRBV12-4; no definite D call. The CDR3 is 13 residues long. V was clipped by 5 bases and J by 4 bases, with 10 bases between them. The DNA of the CDR3 is TGTGCCAGCAGTCCGAGTGTGGCAGATACGCAGTATTTT. Amino acids: CASSPSVADTQYF.

This clonotype was counted at least ten times. The chain is built from TRBV29-1 and TRBJ2-7; 10 nucleotides line up with TRBD1. V shed 6 bases and J 3 bases; nucleotides not matched to a gene: 2. The CDR3 contains 12 residues. Germline assignment: CDR1 SQVTM and CDR2 ANQGSEA. The CDR3 DNA follows: TGCAGCGTCCGGGACAGGGGCTACGAGCAGTACTTC. As protein: CSVRDRGYEQYF.

This clonotype was seen ten or more times. This chain links TRBV3-1 with TRBJ2-1; the D is unclear. Germline-derived CDR1 and CDR2 are LGHDT and YNNKEL (reference sequence). V was shortened by 0 bases and J by 8 bases, with 8 bases between the two germline ends. The CDR3 is made up of 13 amino acids. CDR3 loop: CASSQETIHEQFF. The CDR3 nucleotides are TGTGCCAGCAGCCAAGAAACAATCCATGAGCAGTTCTTC.

As to this clonotype: A much larger clone differs from this one at a single base, so this may be a read error. This chain joins TRBV25-1 and TRBJ2-5, with D perhaps TRBD1 (6 bases). The CDR3 runs 14 residues. CDR1 is MGHDK, CDR2 SYGVNS, per germline. DNA of the CDR3: TGTGCCATCAGTGACCCCGGGACAAAAGAGACCCAGTACTTC. Translated, it gives CAISDPGTKETQYF. The full variable domain, in which reference TRBV25-1 and TRBJ2-5 provide the parts outside the CDR3, is EADIYQTPRYLVIGTGKKITLECSQTMGHDKMYWYQQDPGMELHLIHYSYGVNSTEKGDLSSESTVSRIRTEHFPLTLESARPSHTSQYLCAISDPGTKETQYFGPGTRLLVL.

This clonotype was seen ten or more times. The chain has TRBV7-6 and TRBJ2-1; 7 bases are shared with TRBD2. Per the germline V gene, CDR1 is SGHVS and CDR2 is FNYEAQ. The CDR3 is made up of 12 amino acids. J lost 11 bases, V lost 5 bases, and 6 bases had no gene match. CDR3 DNA: TGTGCCAGCAGCCCCCCGGGACTACAGCAGTTCTTC. It encodes CASSPPGLQQFF.

This clonotype was recorded many times. The chain couples TRBV6-9 to TRBJ2-2, with D perhaps TRBD1 or TRBD2 (5 bases each). CDR3 length: 15 residues. Between the trimmed V and J ends, which lost 6 bases and 6 bases, there was a span of 17 bases. CDR1 and CDR2 from the germline V gene are MNHGY and SVAAGI. The CDR3 region has the DNA TGTGCCAGCAGGCCGGGACCTCTTCGTGCCGGGGAGCTGTTTTTT. Its protein product is CASRPGPLRAGELFF.

This clonotype appeared many times. This chain links TRBV6-2 or TRBV6-3 with TRBJ2-6, with D uncertain. The CDR3 has 16 amino acids. Germline lookup yields CDR1 MNHEY and CDR2 SVGEGT. V shed 5 bases and J shed 0 bases, with 11 bases lying between them. The CDR3 sequence: CASSPLWDSGANVLTF. In DNA form, the CDR3 reads TGTGCCAGCAGTCCGTTATGGGACTCTGGGGCCAACGTCCTGACTTTC.

The table lists this clonotype with a few counts. V and J are TRBV30 and TRBJ1-4; 10 nucleotides line up with TRBD1. This CDR3 spans 14 amino acids. Germline-derived CDR1 and CDR2 are GTSNPN and SVGIG (reference sequence). After removal of 4 bases from V and 8 bases from J, the junction contained 7 bases not matched to a gene. CDR3 region: CAWKGDRGHEKLFF. DNA for the CDR3: TGTGCCTGGAAAGGGGACAGGGGACACGAAAAACTGTTTTTT.

In this sample, this clonotype turned up many times. V usage is TRBV18 and J usage is TRBJ1-1; no firm D call. Germline V gene sequence: CDR1 KGHSH, CDR2 LQKENI. The CDR3 contains 15 residues. V dropped 2 bases and J dropped 2 bases, with 12 bases sitting between them. The CDR3 loop is CASSPTAAVNTEAFF. The CDR3, as DNA: TGTGCCAGCTCACCAACGGCGGCAGTAAACACTGAAGCTTTCTTT.

The rearrangement uses TRBV21-1 and TRBJ2-3. TRBV21-1 is a pseudogene locus. The CDR3 spans 13 residues. The CDR3 reads CASSKDYADTQYF. CDR3 DNA sequence: TGTGCCAGCAGCAAAGATTATGCAGATACGCAGTATTTT.

This clonotype was recorded at least ten times. This chain links TRBV9 with TRBJ1-3; 8 bases align to TRBD1. Trimming at V came to 0 bases and at J to 2 bases, leaving 10 bases not matched to a gene. The CDR3 totals 18 residues. Germline CDR1 SGDLS, CDR2 YYNGEE. The CDR3 spells CASSVASGQGIAGNTIYF. The CDR3 DNA reads TGTGCCAGCAGCGTAGCAAGCGGACAGGGTATTGCTGGAAACACCATATATTTT. Drawing the rest from reference TRBV9 and TRBJ1-3, the complete variable domain is DSGVTQTPKHLITATGQRVTLRCSPRSGDLSVYWYQQSLDQGLQFLIQYYNGEERAKGNILERFSAQQFPDLHSELNLSSLELGDSALYFCASSVASGQGIAGNTIYFGEGSWLTVV.

This clonotype was seen many times. V usage is TRBV11-3 and J usage is TRBJ2-3, with 7 bases aligning to TRBD2. CDR3 size: 16 residues. The V and J ends lost 3 bases and 4 bases, in that order; junction bases with no gene match: 10. Germline V gene sequence: CDR1 SGHNT, CDR2 YENEEA. CDR3 bases: TGTGCCAGCAGCTTTAGGGCGGGAGTCCCCGCAGATACGCAGTATTTT. Translation: CASSFRAGVPADTQYF.

This clonotype occurred many times. The J gene is TRBJ2-7, the V gene TRBV5-6, with TRBD1 identical over 7 bases. With V trimmed by 6 bases and J by 0 bases, 9 bases remained unmatched. Germline V CDR1 and CDR2: SGHDT, YYEEEE. The CDR3 length is 15 residues. The chain's CDR3 is CASNYLRDSSYEQYF. CDR3 DNA sequence: TGTGCCAGCAACTATCTCCGGGACAGCTCCTACGAGCAGTACTTC. Full variable domain (outside the CDR3, taken from reference TRBV5-6 and TRBJ2-7): DAGVTQSPTHLIKTRGQQVTLRCSPKSGHDTVSWYQQALGQGPQFIFQYYEEEERQRGNFPDRFSGHQFPNYSSELNVNALLLGDSALYLCASNYLRDSSYEQYFGPGTRLTVT.

There are many counts of this clonotype. The chain combines TRBV3-1 with TRBJ2-5, with D perhaps given as TRBD1 or TRBD2 (6 bases each). Germline CDR1 is LGHDT and CDR2 is YNNKEL (reference sequence). Trimming took off 2 bases at V and 1 base at J, with 14 bases between the two ends. The CDR3 loop spans 16 amino acids. The CDR3 region is CASSQRGPWGQETQYF. The CDR3 coding sequence is TGTGCCAGCAGCCAACGGGGGCCCTGGGGCCAAGAGACCCAGTACTTC.